Listed below are T cell receptor beta chains from one sample, sequenced in a study of cytomegalovirus exposure and HLA in healthy donors. Data came from immunoSEQ multiplex PCR; TCRdb stores just in-frame clones and leaves some out. The data hold about 160,000 clones, with roughly 77% observed a single time. The sample taken for sequencing was PBMCs. The receptors were sampled from a woman in her late teens or twenties in good health and CMV-seronegative. Each CDR3 is given with its conserved first and last residue. The D gene is left open where the match is weak. The size entry is marked missing in some rows and otherwise reads once, few, many or a size class.

j_gene	d_gene	v_gene	abundance	CDR3nt	CDR3aa
TRBJ1-1	-	TRBV27	once	TGTGCCAGCAGCACAGACAGACTTAACACTGAAGCTTTCTTT	CASSTDRLNTEAFF
TRBJ1-4	TRBD1	TRBV5-8	few	TGTGCCAGCAGCGGCTGGACAGGAACTAATGAAAAACTGTTTTTT	CASSGWTGTNEKLFF
TRBJ2-5	-	TRBV5-1	-	TGCGCCAGCAGCTTGGCAGGGGCAGAGACCCAGTACTTC	CASSLAGAETQYF
TRBJ2-3	-	TRBV9	-	TGTGCCAGCAGCGTAGCTGGCGGGATGGGGGGTACGCAGTATTTT	CASSVAGGMGGTQYF
TRBJ2-7	TRBD2	TRBV18	-	TGTGCCAGCTCACCACCAGCGGGGCCCTACGAGCAGTACTTC	CASSPPAGPYEQYF
TRBJ2-7	-	TRBV4-1	-	TGCGCCAGCAGCCAGGTAAGAGGAGGCGAGCAGTACTTC	CASSQVRGGEQYF
TRBJ2-7	-	TRBV21-1	-	TGTGCCAGCCCCAGCAAAGATCGCGGTTACGAGCAGTACTTC	CASPSKDRGYEQYF
TRBJ2-7	-	TRBV15	-	TGTGCCACCAGTCTGGACGGGACCTACGAGCAGTACTTC	CATSLDGTYEQYF
TRBJ1-4	-	TRBV6-1	-	TGTGCCAGCAGCCTCGAGACGGGGAATGAAAAACTGTTTTTT	CASSLETGNEKLFF
TRBJ2-2	TRBD2	TRBV10-1	-	TGCGCCAGCAGTAGGACTAGCGGGAGAGTGAGCACCGGGGAGCTGTTTTTT	CASSRTSGRVSTGELFF
TRBJ1-2	TRBD1	TRBV7-2	-	TGTGCCAGCAGGATCCACTCAGGGGGTTCTAACTATGGCTACACCTTC	CASRIHSGGSNYGYTF
TRBJ2-7	TRBD2	TRBV6-6	-	TGTGCCAGCAGTTACTCGACTAGCGGGAGGAACGAGCAGTACTTC	CASSYSTSGRNEQYF
TRBJ2-7	-	TRBV2	-	TGTGCCAGCAGGAAGACAAGTTCCTACGACAAGAAAGACGAGCAGTACTTC	CASRKTSSYDKKDEQYF
TRBJ1-5	-	TRBV27	-	TGTGCCAGCAGTTTACAGGGCTACAATCAGCCCCAGCATTTT	CASSLQGYNQPQHF
TRBJ1-1	-	TRBV13	-	TGTGCCAGCGGGGTCGGGGGAAACACTGAAGCTTTCTTT	CASGVGGNTEAFF
TRBJ2-5	TRBD2	TRBV7-2	few	TGTGCCAGCAGCTTAGGAGGGGCGGGAGGGGAGACCCAGTACTTC	CASSLGGAGGETQYF
TRBJ1-5	TRBD1	TRBV6-6	-	TGTGCCAGCCAACAGGGGATTGGGGATCAGCCCCAGCATTTT	CASQQGIGDQPQHF